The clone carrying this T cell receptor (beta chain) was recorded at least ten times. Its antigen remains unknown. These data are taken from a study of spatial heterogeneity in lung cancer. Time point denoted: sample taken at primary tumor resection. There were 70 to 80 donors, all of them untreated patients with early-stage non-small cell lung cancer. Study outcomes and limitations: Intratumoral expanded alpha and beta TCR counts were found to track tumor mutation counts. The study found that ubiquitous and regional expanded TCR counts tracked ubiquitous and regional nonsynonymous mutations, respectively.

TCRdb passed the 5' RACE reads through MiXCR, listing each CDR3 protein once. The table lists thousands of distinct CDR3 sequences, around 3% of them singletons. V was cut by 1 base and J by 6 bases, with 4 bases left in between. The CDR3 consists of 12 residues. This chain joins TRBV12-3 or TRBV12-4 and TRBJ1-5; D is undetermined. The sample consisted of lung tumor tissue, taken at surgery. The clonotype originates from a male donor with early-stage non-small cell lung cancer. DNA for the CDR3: TGTGCCAGCAGTTTAGATCGTCAGCCCCAGCATTTT. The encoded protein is CASSLDRQPQHF.